The source of this T cell receptor beta chain is a study of T cells in localized non-small cell lung cancer. The data were produced by immunoSEQ multiplex PCR, yet TCRdb's version contains in-frame clones alone and is incomplete. The sample shows around 50,000 clones, approximately 83% of them seen only once. Study findings and constraints: Longer overall survival was associated with a higher density of T cells in the blood. Sequencing was limited to one tumor region, leaving the possibility of heterogeneity open. Paired adjacent lung recovered a median about 61 of the top 100 tumor clones.

With regard to this clone: The antigen remains unidentified. A junction end diverges from the germline sequence, so it may reflect a read error. The same CDR3 can be traced to other DNA sequences in this sample.

CDR1 is SNHLY and CDR2 is FYNNEI in the germline V gene. This CDR3 contains 12 residues. This chain joins TRBV2 and TRBJ1-2; the D is unclear. The sequenced sample was peripheral blood, obtained before any cancer treatment. This clonotype was sampled from an older female donor with stage II squamous cell lung carcinoma. The CDR3 coding sequence is TGTGCCAGCAATCTGAGGAACTATGGCTATACCTTC. Amino acid sequence: CASNLRNYGYTF.